This TCR beta chain was captured in a study of control samples from healthy donors and cancer patients (TCRdb year 2020). As for this clone: Its cognate antigen has yet to be identified. The input lacks base qualities; no much larger clone sits a single base away.

The germline V gene sets CDR1 to SGHAT and CDR2 to FQNNGV. From its cysteine to its phenylalanine, the CDR3 spans 14 amino acids. The DNA shown is the 42-base CDR3, in frame from base 1. Trimming costs V 3 bases and J 1 base, and their ends lie 9 bases apart. The library was built by means of the immunoSEQ multiplex PCR assay. Here the immuneACCESS table is served through TCRdb, limited to in-frame sequences with V and J called. Missing clones are a known gap in these copies; in checked studies unresolved V genes cover under half, and the rest lacks a known reason. The sample table holds about 140,000 clones, of which about 88% were seen once. Jointly, the top ten make up around 10% of the sample.

This clonotype originated in a woman aged 25-40 years in good health. Sample: blood. The chain couples TRBV11-2 to TRBJ1-1, with the D gene not confidently named. This receptor carries the CDR3 CASSFSTANTEAFF. The DNA is as follows: TGTGCCAGCAGCTTTAGTACAGCGAACACTGAAGCTTTCTTT.